This T cell receptor beta chain was captured by sequencing in a study of post-analysis software for immune sequencing data. The overall study: Included courses were relapsing-remitting and secondary progressive multiple sclerosis; progressive-relapsing multiple sclerosis was also included.

Overall study findings and caveats: About 5 TRBV segments were more frequent in patients than controls; TRBV5-6, TRBV5-1 and TRBV20-1 belonged to this group. For normalized Chao1 diversity, multiple sclerosis patients scored significantly lower than controls did.

This clonotype was observed many times. Its specificity is not known. TCR beta libraries were prepared from cDNA with unique molecular identifiers. cDNA molecules numbering some 500,000 came from roughly 1 to 10 million T cells. TCRdb analysed the PCR reads with MiXCR anew, one entry per CDR3 protein. This table has 250,000 to 300,000 distinct CDR3 sequences, 35% to 40% appearing once. CDR1 is SGHRS and CDR2 is YFSETQ in the germline V gene. Trimming removed 4 bases from V and 7 bases from J, with 21 bases in between. The CDR3 is 16 residues long. The TCR was taken from a girl aged 10-17 years with multiple sclerosis. Source material: blood. The genes are TRBV5-1 and TRBJ2-1, with a weak D call TRBD1 (8 bases). The CDR3 DNA is TGCGCCAGCAGCCCAATGGCGGTACAGGGGGGGAATGAGCAGTTCTTC. This sequence encodes CASSPMAVQGGNEQFF.